Each of the 2 T cell receptor beta chains below was sequenced from the same sample in a study of blood T cells in healthy people across ages. A second PCR, run for roughly 7 to 11 cycles, used a sample-barcoded 5' primer plus a J-beta primer mix. TCRdb ran MiXCR on the 5' RACE reads and lists one entry per CDR3 protein. Of approximately 820,000 distinct CDR3 sequences listed, around 45% were seen once; the top ten hold around 18%. The sample taken for sequencing was blood. All receptors derive from a man in his fifties or sixties in good health.

Regarding this clonotype: An end of the junction does not agree with germline; a read error may underlie this. The chain couples TRBV5-6 to TRBJ2-5, with a weak D call TRBD1 (5 bases). This CDR3 contains 13 residues. Germline V lookup: CDR1 SGHDT, CDR2 YYEEEE. DNA of the CDR3: TGTGCCAGCAGCGTGATAGGGGATGAGACCCGGTACTTC. Translation gives CASSVIGDETRYF. Full variable domain (missing parts from reference TRBV5-6 and TRBJ2-5): DAGVTQSPTHLIKTRGQQVTLRCSPKSGHDTVSWYQQALGQGPQFIFQYYEEEERQRGNFPDRFSGHQFPNYSSELNVNALLLGDSALYLCASSVIGDETRYFGPGTRLLVL.

The rearrangement links TRBV12-3 or TRBV12-4 to TRBJ1-5; the D gene is possibly TRBD1 (5 bases). V dropped 5 bases and J dropped 0 bases, with 14 bases sitting between them. The CDR3 runs 16 residues. The CDR3 nucleotides read TGTGCCAGCAGTCTAATGGGGGATTATAGCAATCAGCCCCAGCATTTT. This gives the protein CASSLMGDYSNQPQHF.